This TCR beta chain originates from a study of blood T cell repertoires in COVID-19. The wider study: Collection of acute and convalescent COVID-19 samples took place in the United States, Italy and Spain.

Assay used: immunoSEQ multiplex PCR; TCRdb lists only in-frame clones, some missing. The sample shows roughly 240,000 clones, approximately 85% of them seen only once. This CDR3 has 14 residues. Looked up from germline, CDR1 is SGHVS and CDR2 is FNYEAQ. Trimming cost V 1 base and J 4 bases, with 7 bases left between them. This clonotype originated in a woman aged 50 to 60 who had recovered from COVID-19. Sequencing was performed on PBMCs or T cells enriched from blood (not recorded which). The rearrangement joins TRBV7-6 to TRBJ2-2, with D maybe TRBD1 (5 bases). In DNA, the CDR3 is TGTGCCAGCAGCTTAGGACAGAGCACCGGGGAGCTGTTTTTT. Translating gives CASSLGQSTGELFF.